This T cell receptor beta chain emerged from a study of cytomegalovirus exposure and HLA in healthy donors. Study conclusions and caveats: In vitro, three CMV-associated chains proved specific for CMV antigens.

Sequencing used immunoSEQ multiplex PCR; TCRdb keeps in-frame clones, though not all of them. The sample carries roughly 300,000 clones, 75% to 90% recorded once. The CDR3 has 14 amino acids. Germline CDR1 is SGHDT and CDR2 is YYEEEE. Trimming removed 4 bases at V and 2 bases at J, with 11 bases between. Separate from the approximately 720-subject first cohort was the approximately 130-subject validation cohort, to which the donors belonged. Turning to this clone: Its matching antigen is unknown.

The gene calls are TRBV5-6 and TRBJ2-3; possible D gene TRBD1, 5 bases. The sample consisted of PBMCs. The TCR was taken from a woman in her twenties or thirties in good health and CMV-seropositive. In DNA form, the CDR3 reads TGTGCCAGCAGCGTTGGACAAAACACAGATACGCAGTATTTT. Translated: CASSVGQNTDTQYF.